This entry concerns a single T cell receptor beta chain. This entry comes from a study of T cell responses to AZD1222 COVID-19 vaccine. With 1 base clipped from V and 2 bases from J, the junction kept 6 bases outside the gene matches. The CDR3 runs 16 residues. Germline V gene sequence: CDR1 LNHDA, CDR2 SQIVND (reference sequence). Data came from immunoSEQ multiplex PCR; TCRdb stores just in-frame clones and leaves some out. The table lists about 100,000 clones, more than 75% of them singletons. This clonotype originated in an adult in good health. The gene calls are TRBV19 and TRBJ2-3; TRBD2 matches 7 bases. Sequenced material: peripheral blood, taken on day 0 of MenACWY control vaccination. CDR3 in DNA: TGTGCCAGTAGTATAGGGGGCGGGGGTGCCACAGATACGCAGTATTTT. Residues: CASSIGGGGATDTQYF.